These T cell receptor beta chains were read from a single sample in a study of graft-versus-host responses after intestinal transplantation. Only in-frame clones appear in the TCRdb table, and some are missing; sequencing was by immunoSEQ multiplex PCR. The data show under 150,000 clones, roughly 95% seen once. Their target antigens are unknown. Sequencing was performed on unstimulated CD8+ T cells sorted from spleen or lymph node cells, taken before intestinal transplant. Source of these receptors: a human donor who received an intestinal transplant. Each CDR3 is given with its conserved first and last residue. The D gene is left open where the match is weak. The listing skips clone size in some rows; elsewhere it reads once, few, many or a size class.

j_call v_call d_call clone_size cdr3_aa cdr3_nt
TRBJ1-1 TRBV7-6 . . CASSLYGGTEAFF TGTGCCAGCAGCTTATATGGGGGCACTGAAGCTTTCTTT
TRBJ2-7 TRBV6-9 . . CASSYSLGGLERSYEQYF TGTGCCAGCAGTTATTCATTGGGGGGGCTAGAGCGGTCCTACGAGCAGTACTTC
TRBJ2-1 TRBV6-4 TRBD2 once CASSEFWTSGRNEQFF TGTGCCAGCAGTGAGTTTTGGACTAGCGGGAGAAATGAGCAGTTCTTC
TRBJ1-1 TRBV9 . . CASSPPPGNTEAFF TGTGCCAGCAGCCCCCCCCCGGGGAACACTGAAGCTTTCTTT
TRBJ1-1 TRBV7-8 . . CASSLIPGMNTEAFF TGTGCCAGCAGCTTAATCCCGGGGATGAACACTGAAGCTTTCTTT
TRBJ1-2 TRBV9 TRBD1 . CASSAGTGPSGGYTF TGTGCCAGCAGCGCGGGGACAGGGCCCTCGGGAGGCTACACCTTC
TRBJ2-6 TRBV11-3 . . CASSVSLSRQSRANVLTF TGTGCCAGCAGCGTATCATTATCTCGACAAAGTCGGGCCAACGTCCTGACTTTC
TRBJ2-7 TRBV5-6 . . CASSQSPSNYEQYF TGTGCCAGCAGCCAGTCCCCCTCCAACTACGAGCAGTACTTC
TRBJ2-7 TRBV11-1 . . CASSLTLAEQYF TGTGCCAGCAGCTTAACCCTAGCGGAGCAGTACTTC
TRBJ2-7 TRBV27 . . CASSLSSTYEQYF TGTGCCAGCAGTTTAAGCAGTACCTACGAGCAGTACTTC
TRBJ2-7 TRBV4-2 TRBD1 few CASSPGQGSSYEQYF TGTGCCAGCAGCCCTGGACAGGGAAGCTCCTACGAGCAGTACTTC
TRBJ2-1 TRBV28 . . CASSLSRNEQFF TGTGCCAGCAGTTTGAGCCGGAATGAGCAGTTCTTC
TRBJ2-7 TRBV27 . . CASSFNPAGTYEQYF TGTGCCAGCAGTTTCAATCCAGCGGGCACGTACGAGCAGTACTTC
TRBJ1-3 TRBV13 . once CASSLGGDEGNTIYF TGTGCCAGCAGCTTAGGTGGGGATGAAGGAAACACCATATATTTT